This T cell receptor (beta chain) is drawn from a study of cytomegalovirus exposure and HLA in healthy donors. Looking at the study overall: The roughly 670 first-cohort repertoires and the roughly 120 validation repertoires shared the same platform, a later analysis reported.

Findings and limits, study-wide: The study found most TCR sequences rare, yet found some public TCRs in many donors. First-cohort TCR clusters were later found to tend to co-occur in the roughly 130 validation repertoires. Confirmation in vitro established that three CMV-associated chains were specific for CMV antigens.

Produced via immunoSEQ multiplex PCR; TCRdb's table is partial and in-frame only. The sample carries some 330,000 clones, roughly 90% recorded once. The CDR3 totals 13 residues. Trimming removed 10 bases from V and 1 base from J, with 11 bases in between. Germline values: CDR1 SNHLY, CDR2 FYNNEI. Worth noting for this clone: Its target is unknown.

This rearrangement joins TRBV2 to TRBJ2-1; no clear D. This clonotype was sampled from a woman aged 18 to 35 in good health and CMV-seronegative. Material for sequencing was PBMCs. The chain's CDR3 is CATRGQSYNEQFF. DNA of the CDR3: TGTGCCACCCGCGGCCAGTCCTACAATGAGCAGTTCTTC. The whole variable domain, filled in from reference TRBV2 and TRBJ2-1, reads EPEVTQTPSHQVTQMGQEVILRCVPISNHLYFYWYRQILGQKVEFLVSFYNNEISEKSEIFDDQFSVERPDGSNFTLKIRSTKLEDSAMYFCATRGQSYNEQFFGPGTRLTVL.